This TCR beta chain stems from a study of synovial regulatory T cells in juvenile arthritis. Profiled with immunoSEQ multiplex PCR; TCRdb holds only in-frame clones, not every one. The sample table includes 1,500 to 2,000 clones. This CDR3 contains 12 residues. No DNA sequence is on record. Germline loops: CDR1 SGHAT, CDR2 FQNNGV. Synovial fluid was collected with matched peripheral blood from each patient with active arthritis. The sample was Treg cells from the synovium. This TCR was recovered from a donor aged 2-29 years with juvenile idiopathic arthritis. This chain uses TRBV11-2 with TRBJ2-1. The CDR3 is CASSPDYNEQFF.